The following is a T cell receptor (beta chain) sequence with its context. This specimen belongs to a study of technical replicates of blood from a few donors. Repertoires were generated with immunoSEQ multiplex PCR, while TCRdb's copy carries only in-frame clones and drops some. Of approximately 94,000 clones in the sample, 90% to 97% are singletons; the top ten hold 0.36%. Specimen: T cells isolated from PBMCs. The TCR sequence derives from a human donor in good health.

The CDR3 DNA reads as TGTGCCAGCAGAGGCGACTACTACAATGAGCAGTTCTTC. This translates into CASRGDYYNEQFF. The V call is TRBV5-4, the J call TRBJ2-1, with D possibly matching TRBD2 (5 bases). Germline V gene data show CDR1 as SGHNT and CDR2 as YYREEE (reference sequence). The CDR3 is made up of 13 amino acids. The V end lost 5 bases, the J end lost 3 bases, and 9 bases lay between the germline ends.